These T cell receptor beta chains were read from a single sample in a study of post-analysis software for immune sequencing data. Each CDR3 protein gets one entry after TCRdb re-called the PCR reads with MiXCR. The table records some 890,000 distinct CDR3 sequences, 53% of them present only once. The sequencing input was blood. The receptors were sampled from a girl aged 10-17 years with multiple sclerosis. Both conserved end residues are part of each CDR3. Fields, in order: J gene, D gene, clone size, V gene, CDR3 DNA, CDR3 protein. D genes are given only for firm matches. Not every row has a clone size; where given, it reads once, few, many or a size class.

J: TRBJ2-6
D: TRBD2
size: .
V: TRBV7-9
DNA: TGTGCCAGCGGGAGGGAACCTGGGGCCAACGTCCTGACTTTC
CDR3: CASGREPGANVLTF

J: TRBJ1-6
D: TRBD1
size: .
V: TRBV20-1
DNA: TGCAGTGCTAGTTCTCAGGGGGCGGTTTCACCCCTCCACTTT
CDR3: CSASSQGAVSPLHF

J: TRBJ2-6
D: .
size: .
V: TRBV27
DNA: TGTGCCAGCAGAAGGACGGTTTCTGGGGCCAACGTCCTGACTTTC
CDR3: CASRRTVSGANVLTF

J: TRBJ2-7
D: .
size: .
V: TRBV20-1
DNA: TGCAGTGCTACCCTTATATACGAGCAGTACTTC
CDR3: CSATLIYEQYF

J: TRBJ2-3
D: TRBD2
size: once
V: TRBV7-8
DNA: TGTGCCAGCAGCTTGGAGGCTGGGGGGGGGATCTCAGAAACAGATACGCAGTATTTT
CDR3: CASSLEAGGGISETDTQYF

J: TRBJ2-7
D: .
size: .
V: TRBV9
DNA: TGTGCCAGCAGCGTACAAGACTACGAGCAGTACTTC
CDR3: CASSVQDYEQYF

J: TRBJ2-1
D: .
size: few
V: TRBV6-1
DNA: TGTGCCAGCAGTGAACGAGTCAATGAGCAGTTCTTC
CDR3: CASSERVNEQFF

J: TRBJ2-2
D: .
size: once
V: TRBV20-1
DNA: TGCAGTGCTACGGGACAGCGGGCCTTCGGGGGGGAGCTGTTTTTT
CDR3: CSATGQRAFGGELFF

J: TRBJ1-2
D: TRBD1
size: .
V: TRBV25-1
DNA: TGTGCCAGCAGTGGATACCAGGGGGCGGATGGCTACACCTTC
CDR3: CASSGYQGADGYTF

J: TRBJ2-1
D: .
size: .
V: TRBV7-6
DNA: TGTGCCAGCAGCCCCCTTCTTCGGAATGAGCAGTTCTTC
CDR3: CASSPLLRNEQFF

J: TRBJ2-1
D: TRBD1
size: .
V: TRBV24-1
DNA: TGTGCCACCAGTGACTCCGGGACAGGGGGCGGAGATGAGCAGTTCTTC
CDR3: CATSDSGTGGGDEQFF

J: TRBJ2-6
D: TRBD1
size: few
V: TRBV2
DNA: TGTGCCAGCAGTCGATTGACAGGGGGGTCCTCTGGGGCCAACGTCCTGACTTTC
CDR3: CASSRLTGGSSGANVLTF

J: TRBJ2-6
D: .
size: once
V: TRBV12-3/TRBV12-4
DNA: TGTGCCATCCCACACGACCCCAGTTCTGGGGCCAACGTCCTGACTTTC
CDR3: CAIPHDPSSGANVLTF

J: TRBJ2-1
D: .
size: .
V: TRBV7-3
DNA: TGTGCCAGCGCCCCCCCGCCCTACAATGAGCAGTTCTTC
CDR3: CASAPPPYNEQFF

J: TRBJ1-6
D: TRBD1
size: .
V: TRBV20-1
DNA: TGCAGTGCCAAAGACAGGGGTAATTCACCCCTCCACTTT
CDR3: CSAKDRGNSPLHF

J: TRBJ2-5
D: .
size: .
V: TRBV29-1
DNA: TGCAGCGTTGAAGAGGGGACGAACGGGCAGTACTTC
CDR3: CSVEEGTNGQYF

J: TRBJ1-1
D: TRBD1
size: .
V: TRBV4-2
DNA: TGTGCCAGCAGCCAACCCAGGGGGCTTGGTGAAGCTTTCTTT
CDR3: CASSQPRGLGEAFF

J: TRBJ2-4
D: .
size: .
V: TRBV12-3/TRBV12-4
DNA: TGTGCCAGCAGTTTAGCGCTGGGGTTCCCAGCCAAAAACATTCAGTACTTC
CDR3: CASSLALGFPAKNIQYF

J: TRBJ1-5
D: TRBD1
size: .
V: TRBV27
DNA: TGTGCCAGCAGTCCCCCCGGCTTCCCCAGGGGGCCAAGCAATCAGCCCCAGCATTTT
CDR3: CASSPPGFPRGPSNQPQHF

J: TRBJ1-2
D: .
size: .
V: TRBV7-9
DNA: TGTGCCAGCAGCTCCGACTACCGGGGGCCGGGCTACACCTTC
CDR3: CASSSDYRGPGYTF

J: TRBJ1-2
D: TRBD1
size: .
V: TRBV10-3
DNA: TGTGCCATCAGCACGGACAGGGCAGGCGGCTACACCTTC
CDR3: CAISTDRAGGYTF

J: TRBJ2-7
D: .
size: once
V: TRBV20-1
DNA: TGCAGTGCTCTCCGACAGGCCAATCATTCCTCCTACGAGCAGTACTTC
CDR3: CSALRQANHSSYEQYF

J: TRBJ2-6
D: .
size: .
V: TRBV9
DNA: TGTGCCGGCAGCGTAGGGGGGGCTGGGGCCAACGTCCTGACTTTC
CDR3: CAGSVGGAGANVLTF

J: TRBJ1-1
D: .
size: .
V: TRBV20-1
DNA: TGCAGTGCCCTGAGACTGATGAACACTGAAGCTTTCTTT
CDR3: CSALRLMNTEAFF

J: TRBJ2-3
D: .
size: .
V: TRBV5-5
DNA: TGTGCCAGCGGCTACAGGGATGTGAGGACAGATACGCAGTATTTT
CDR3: CASGYRDVRTDTQYF

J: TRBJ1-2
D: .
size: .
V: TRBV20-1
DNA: TGCAGTGCCGGATATTCGGATGGCTACACCTTC
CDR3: CSAGYSDGYTF

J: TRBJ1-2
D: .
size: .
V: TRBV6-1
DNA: TGTGCCAGCAGTCCCCGGGATATTTTCCCCGCTGGTGGCTACACCTTC
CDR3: CASSPRDIFPAGGYTF

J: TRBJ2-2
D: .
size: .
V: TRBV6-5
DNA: TGTGCCAGCAGTTACGGGGCCCAGTGGACCGGGGAGCTGTTTTTT
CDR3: CASSYGAQWTGELFF

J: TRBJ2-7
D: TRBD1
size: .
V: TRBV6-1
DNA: TGTGCCAGCAGCAGACCGGGACAGGGGGCTATCAAGACACCCTACGAGCAGTACTTC
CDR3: CASSRPGQGAIKTPYEQYF

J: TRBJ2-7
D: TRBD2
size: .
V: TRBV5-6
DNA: TGTGCCAGCAGCGATGGGACTAGCGGACGCTACGAGCAGTACTTC
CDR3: CASSDGTSGRYEQYF

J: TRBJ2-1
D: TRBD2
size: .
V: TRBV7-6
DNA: TGTGCCAGCAGCCCCAGGGGGTTCTTCGCGGGAGGGCCCCCCAATGAGCAGTTCTTC
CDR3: CASSPRGFFAGGPPNEQFF

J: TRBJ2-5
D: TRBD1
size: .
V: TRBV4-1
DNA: TGCGCCAGCAGCCAAGGATCCCAGGGACAGGGAGAAGAGACCCAGTACTTC
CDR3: CASSQGSQGQGEETQYF

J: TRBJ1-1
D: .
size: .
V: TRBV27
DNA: TGTGCCAGCAGTCCACAATTAGGGGGAGGAGAAGCTTTCTTT
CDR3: CASSPQLGGGEAFF

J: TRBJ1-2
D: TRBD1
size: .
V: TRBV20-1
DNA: TGCAGTGCTAAGACAGGGACTTATGGCTACACCTTC
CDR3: CSAKTGTYGYTF

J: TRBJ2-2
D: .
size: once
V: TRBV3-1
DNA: TGTGCCAGCAGCCCATTTGCTAGCACCGGGGAGCTGTTTTTT
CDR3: CASSPFASTGELFF

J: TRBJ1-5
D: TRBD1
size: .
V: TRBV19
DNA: TGTGCCAGTAGTCTGACAGGGAGGCAGCCCCAGCATTTT
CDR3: CASSLTGRQPQHF

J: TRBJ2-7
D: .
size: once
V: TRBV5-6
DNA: TGTGCCAGCAGCTCGGAAGACAGGGGACTATACGAGCAGTACTTC
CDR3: CASSSEDRGLYEQYF

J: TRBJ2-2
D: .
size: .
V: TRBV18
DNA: TGTGCCAGCTCACCACAGGCCTTAGGGCAGGGCTTCGCGAACACCGGGGAGCTGTTTTTT
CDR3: CASSPQALGQGFANTGELFF

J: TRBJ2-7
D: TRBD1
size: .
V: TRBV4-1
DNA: TGCGCCAGCAGCCAAACAGGGGGTCCCTACGAGCAGTACTTC
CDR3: CASSQTGGPYEQYF

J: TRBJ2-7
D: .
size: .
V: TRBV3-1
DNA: TGTGCCAGCAGCCAAGATCGGCCGGGAATCAGAAGCTCCTACGAGCAGTACTTC
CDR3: CASSQDRPGIRSSYEQYF

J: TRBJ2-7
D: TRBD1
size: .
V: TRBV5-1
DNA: TGCGCCAGCAGCCGTGAGGGACAGGTTTCGAGGGAGCAGTACTTC
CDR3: CASSREGQVSREQYF

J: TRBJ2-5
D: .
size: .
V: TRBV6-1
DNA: TGTGCCAGCATTCACGGGACCCTCGGGGAGACCCAGTACTTC
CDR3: CASIHGTLGETQYF

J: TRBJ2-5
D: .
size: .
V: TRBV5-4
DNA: TGTGCCAGCAGCTTTTTCAAGGGTGAGACCCAGTACTTC
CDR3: CASSFFKGETQYF

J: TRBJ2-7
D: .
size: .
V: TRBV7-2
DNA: TGTGCCAGCAGCTTATCTCACAGTCTTAGCGAGCAGTACTTC
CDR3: CASSLSHSLSEQYF

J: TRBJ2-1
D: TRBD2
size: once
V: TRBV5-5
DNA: TGTGCCAGCAGCCTTTACGGGGGGGAAGCCTACAATGAGCAGTTCTTC
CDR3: CASSLYGGEAYNEQFF

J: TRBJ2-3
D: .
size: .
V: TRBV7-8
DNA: TGTGCCAGCAGCTTAGGGGCAGGTTACACAGATACGCAGTATTTT
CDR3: CASSLGAGYTDTQYF

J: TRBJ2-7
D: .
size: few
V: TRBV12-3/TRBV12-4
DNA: TGTGCCAGCAGTTTTTGGGACATCTACGAGCAGTACTTC
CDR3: CASSFWDIYEQYF

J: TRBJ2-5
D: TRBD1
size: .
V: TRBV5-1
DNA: TGCGCCAGCAGCAAGGACAGGGACCAAGAGACCCAGTACTTC
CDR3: CASSKDRDQETQYF